The rows below give T cell receptor beta chains drawn from one sample of a study of CD8+ T cells in alopecia areata. Here immunoSEQ multiplex PCR was the method, and the copy in TCRdb shows in-frame clones only, minus some. The sample carries about 200,000 clones, 64% recorded once. Sequencing was performed on CD4+ T cells sorted from blood, taken at week 4, from a patient treated with tofacitinib. These receptors originate from a human donor with alopecia areata. Each CDR3 is given with its conserved first and last residue. D genes are given only for firm matches. Rows give clone size only sometimes, using once, few, many, or a class for an expanded clone.

>TRBV7-2|TRBD2|12|TRBJ2-5|once
CASSLAGGSQYF
TGTGCCAGCAGCTTAGCGGGGGGGTCCCAGTACTTC
>TRBV5-1|NA|13|TRBJ2-5|few
CASSLTGSETQYF
TGCGCCAGCAGCTTGACAGGGTCAGAGACCCAGTACTTC
>TRBV10-3|TRBD2|15|TRBJ2-4|once
CAISGGTSSKNIQYF
TGTGCCATCAGTGGGGGGACTAGTAGCAAAAACATTCAGTACTTC
>TRBV5-1|NA|14|TRBJ2-2|NA
CASSSGTNTGELFF
TGCGCCAGCAGCTCGGGGACGAACACCGGGGAGCTGTTTTTT
>TRBV18|TRBD1|15|TRBJ1-5|NA
CASSQGQGAYQPQHF
TGTGCCAGCTCACAGGGACAGGGGGCATATCAGCCCCAGCATTTT
>TRBV9|TRBD2|15|TRBJ2-5|few
CASSVGGGPQETQYF
TGTGCCAGCAGCGTAGGCGGGGGGCCGCAAGAGACCCAGTACTTC
>TRBV5-1|NA|15|TRBJ2-1|NA
CASSPREGSYNEQFF
TGCGCCAGCAGCCCGCGTGAGGGCTCCTACAATGAGCAGTTCTTC
>TRBV27|TRBD1|16|TRBJ1-6|few
CASSQNRDSYNSPLHF
TGTGCCAGCAGCCAGAACCGGGACAGCTACAATTCACCCCTCCACTTT
>TRBV27|TRBD2|16|TRBJ2-3|NA
CASRRLAGVAQDTQYF
TGTGCCAGCAGACGACTAGCGGGGGTGGCCCAGGATACGCAGTATTTT
>TRBV25-1|TRBD1|16|TRBJ1-2|NA
CASSEEGQRANYGYTF
TGTGCCAGCAGTGAGGAGGGACAGAGAGCTAACTATGGCTACACCTTC
>TRBV30|NA|15|TRBJ2-2|NA
CAWSRLSPNTGELFF
TGTGCCTGGAGTCGACTATCTCCGAACACCGGGGAGCTGTTTTTT
>TRBV4-1|TRBD2|20|TRBJ2-3|NA
CASSQDRSSGGPASTDTQYF
TGCGCCAGCAGCCAAGATCGGAGTAGCGGGGGCCCCGCTAGCACAGATACGCAGTATTTT